This T cell receptor (beta chain) appears in the sequencing data of a study of tissue T cells after allogeneic stem cell transplantation. V was shortened by 0 bases and J by 6 bases, with 13 bases between the two germline ends. The CDR3 length is 14 residues. The germline V gene has CDR1 SGHRS and CDR2 YFSETQ. Only in-frame clones appear in the TCRdb table, and some are missing; sequencing was by immunoSEQ multiplex PCR. The top ten hold 23% of the sample, which has about 3,100 clones, over 70% seen once. This research-autopsy study prospectively enrolled adult allogeneic hematopoietic cell transplant recipients with steroid-refractory graft-versus-host disease. Autopsy tissues included GI tract, liver, skin and lymphoid organs.

Sequences were derived from small intestine tissue, sampled at autopsy. The chain recombines TRBV5-1 with TRBJ2-7; unclear D gene. This clonotype was sampled from a male patient of 60 years or more with steroid-refractory graft-versus-host disease after an allogeneic stem cell transplant. These T cells may partly come from the graft donor. The CDR3 region has the DNA TGCGCCAGCAGCTTGGATTCCGGGTATTTCGAGCAGTACTTC. Translated, it gives CASSLDSGYFEQYF.